The sample holds a few counts of the clone carrying this T cell receptor (beta chain). What it binds is not known. The data are from a study of T-cell reconstitution after alpha-beta-depleted transplantation in children. Overall study findings and caveats: Several hundred rapidly expanded clones from non-depleted graft cells reportedly supplied alpha-beta T cells about two months post-transplant. Recipient T cells and thymic progenitors that survived gave rise to the high TCRbeta diversity observed at day 60 in some patients.

The authors prepared the TCRbeta library with unique molecular identifiers. In TCRdb, the PCR reads were re-called with MiXCR into one record per CDR3 protein. The sample lists some 120,000 distinct CDR3 sequences; 8.5% to 10% were seen once. There are 15 residues in the CDR3. Germline values: CDR1 DFQATT, CDR2 SNEGSKA (reference sequence). V lost 2 bases to trimming and J lost 6 bases; unmatched junction nucleotides: 12. This material consisted of PBMCs, mostly from graft donor cells, taken 180 days after TCRalphabeta/CD19-depleted stem cell transplant. This TCR was recovered from a girl under two years old who had a stem cell transplant for combined immunodeficiency, so the T cells may come from the graft donor. This sequence joins TRBV20-1 and TRBJ2-5; 7 bases fit TRBD2. Here the CDR3 DNA reads TGCAGTGCTAGATATACTAGCGATGGGGGGAAGACCCAGTACTTC. Protein sequence: CSARYTSDGGKTQYF.